The 9 T cell receptor beta chains presented below share a single source sample, sequenced in a study of shared clonotypes between healthy human individuals. Method: immunoSEQ multiplex PCR; TCRdb's copy keeps in-frame clones and lacks some. The repertoire has just under 95,000 clones, approximately 63% of them found once; the top ten carry about half. The sample comprised memory CD8+ T cells sorted from blood. Subset: CD45RO+ cells pooled with CCR7-negative TemRA cells. The source is a man aged 30 to 45 in good health.

This rearrangement joins TRBV16 to TRBJ1-5; 8 bases line up with TRBD1. Trimming at V came to 4 bases and at J to 6 bases, leaving 5 bases not matched to a gene. Germline V gene lookup returns CDR1 KGHSY and CDR2 FQNENV. The CDR3 sequence is 14 residues long. Here the CDR3 reads CASSPDRVSQPQHF. In DNA form, the CDR3 reads TGTGCCAGCAGCCCGGACAGGGTGAGTCAGCCCCAGCATTTT.

This chain joins TRBV5-1 and TRBJ1-1; TRBD1 matches 10 bases. The length of the CDR3 is 14 residues. The J segment lost 11 bases and the V segment lost 3 bases, leaving 10 bases of the junction unmatched. The germline CDR1 and CDR2 sequences are SGHRS and YFSETQ. DNA of the CDR3: TGCGCCAGCAGCTGGGAACCGGGACAGGGGATGGCTTTCTTT. Translated, it gives CASSWEPGQGMAFF.

This clone has more than one count but fewer than ten. The genes are TRBV25-1 and TRBJ1-2; a possible D gene is TRBD1 (6 bases). Per the germline V gene, CDR1 is MGHDK and CDR2 is SYGVNS. The CDR3 totals 14 residues. V was shortened by 1 base and J by 6 bases, with 12 bases between the two germline ends. This chain's CDR3 is CASSEFKGEDGYTF. The CDR3, as DNA: TGTGCCAGCAGTGAATTCAAGGGGGAGGATGGCTACACCTTC.

The chain combines TRBV2 with TRBJ2-7; 10 bases align to TRBD2. The germline gives CDR1 SNHLY, CDR2 FYNNEI. CDR3 length: 17 amino acids. V lost 0 bases, J lost 2 bases, and 7 bases stayed unmatched. In DNA, the CDR3 is TGTGCCAGCAGTGAAGCGCTTCATCTAGCGGGAGCCTACGAGCAGTACTTC. This encodes CASSEALHLAGAYEQYF. Full variable domain (missing parts from reference TRBV2 and TRBJ2-7): EPEVTQTPSHQVTQMGQEVILRCVPISNHLYFYWYRQILGQKVEFLVSFYNNEISEKSEIFDDQFSVERPDGSNFTLKIRSTKLEDSAMYFCASSEALHLAGAYEQYFGPGTRLTVT.

As concerns this clone: This may be a read error, as it is one base from a much larger clone. In the same sample, other DNA sequences code for this CDR3. The chain combines TRBV7-2 with TRBJ2-1, with 7 bases aligning to TRBD1. After removal of 9 bases from V and 4 bases from J, the junction contained 15 bases not matched to a gene. This CDR3 is 16 amino acids long. In germline, CDR1 is SGHTA, CDR2 FQGNSA. CDR3 bases: TGTGCCAGTAGCATATTCACCGGGACAGCATACAATGAGCAGTTCTTC. Its translation: CASSIFTGTAYNEQFF.

This sequence joins TRBV19 and TRBJ2-5; no firm D call. Trimming pared 11 bases from V and 7 bases from J, leaving 17 bases between. Germline CDR1 and CDR2: LNHDA and SQIVND (reference sequence). The CDR3 is 12 residues long. CDR3 sequence (DNA): TGTGCCGCCGGACCTCATGACGGGACCCAGTACTTC. It encodes CAAGPHDGTQYF.

The V and J genes are TRBV5-5 and TRBJ2-7, with unresolved D. Germline V gene sequence: CDR1 SGHKS, CDR2 YYEKEE (reference sequence). Trimming pared 5 bases from V and 0 bases from J, leaving 9 bases between. CDR3 size: 13 residues. The CDR3 region is CASRSASSYEQYF. The CDR3 DNA follows: TGTGCCAGCAGGAGTGCCAGCTCCTACGAGCAGTACTTC.

The genes are TRBV2 and TRBJ1-4; 9 positions agree with TRBD1. The V segment lost 6 bases and the J segment 3 bases; nucleotides outside the gene matches: 5. Germline V lookup: CDR1 SNHLY, CDR2 FYNNEI. The CDR3 has 15 residues. The CDR3 reads CASRRDRVANEKLFF. DNA of the CDR3: TGTGCCAGCAGGAGGGACAGGGTAGCTAATGAAAAACTGTTTTTT.

V is TRBV14 and J is TRBJ1-2; D remains unclear. Germline CDR1 SGHDN, CDR2 FVKESK. CDR3 size: 16 residues. V was shortened by 0 bases and J by 7 bases, with 18 bases between the two germline ends. Here the CDR3 reads CASSQDFGSFPTGYTF. For the CDR3, the DNA is TGTGCCAGCAGCCAAGATTTCGGGTCTTTCCCGACTGGCTACACCTTC.